This entry lists 10 T cell receptor beta chains sequenced from one sample in a study of blood T cell repertoires in COVID-19. Repertoires were generated with immunoSEQ multiplex PCR, while TCRdb's copy carries only in-frame clones and drops some. The repertoire holds under 350,000 clones, with around 90% as singletons. The source material was peripheral blood. Every receptor here comes from a woman aged 25 to 39 with COVID-19, enrolled during active disease.

The CDR3 reads CASSLRQGLGGELFF. The CDR3 nucleotides read TGCGCCAGCAGCCTAAGACAGGGGTTAGGCGGGGAGCTGTTTTTT. J is TRBJ2-2 and V is TRBV5-1; TRBD1 agrees at 8 bases. From germline, CDR1 is SGHRS and CDR2 YFSETQ. The CDR3 length is 15 residues. V trimming: 4 bases; J trimming: 7 bases; junction bases outside the gene matches: 9.

The chain links TRBV21-1 to TRBJ2-5; TRBD2 reflects the table's D call only, with no check against the DNA. TRBV21-1 is a listed pseudogene. CDR3 length equals 21 residues. In DNA form, the CDR3 reads TGTGCCAGCAGCTCCCGCAAAAGTGCCCCCCGGACTGGTTGGCCACAAGAGACCCAGTACTTC. It encodes CASSSRKSAPRTGWPQETQYF.

V and J are TRBV2 and TRBJ1-6; possibly TRBD1 for D (5 bases). Trimming left V 6 bases short and J 4 bases short, with 13 bases between. The CDR3 contains 15 residues. Per the germline V gene, CDR1 is SNHLY and CDR2 is FYNNEI. The CDR3 DNA reads TGTGCCAGCAGGTCCAACCAGGGTTATAATTCACCCCTCCACTTT. It yields the protein CASRSNQGYNSPLHF. Supplemented by reference TRBV2 and TRBJ1-6, the full variable domain reads EPEVTQTPSHQVTQMGQEVILRCVPISNHLYFYWYRQILGQKVEFLVSFYNNEISEKSEIFDDQFSVERPDGSNFTLKIRSTKLEDSAMYFCASRSNQGYNSPLHFGNGTRLTVT.

The rearrangement uses TRBV18 and TRBJ2-5; D remains unclear. This CDR3 region has 13 residues. Trimming stripped 0 bases from V and 4 bases from J, with 6 bases between. The germline V gene has CDR1 KGHSH and CDR2 LQKENI. CDR3 in amino acids: CASSPPSRETQYF. In DNA, the CDR3 is TGTGCCAGCTCACCACCGAGCCGAGAGACCCAGTACTTC. The full variable domain, with the rest looked up from reference TRBV18 and TRBJ2-5, is NAGVMQNPRHLVRRRGQEARLRCSPMKGHSHVYWYRQLPEEGLKFMVYLQKENIIDESGMPKERFSAEFPKEGPSILRIQQVVRGDSAAYFCASSPPSRETQYFGPGTRLLVL.

The rearrangement joins TRBV7-2 to TRBJ2-1, with 12 bases matching TRBD2. After removal of 2 bases from V and 8 bases from J, the junction contained 4 bases not matched to a gene. Germline CDR1 reads SGHTA; CDR2 reads FQGNSA. CDR3 length equals 15 residues. DNA for the CDR3: TGTGCCAGCAGCTTAAGGACTAGCGGGATCTATGAGCAGTTCTTC. It codes for CASSLRTSGIYEQFF.

The gene calls are TRBV11-1 and TRBJ2-7; D is perhaps TRBD1 (5 bases). The CDR3 contains 14 residues. CDR1 is SGHAT and CDR2 is FQDESV in the germline V gene (reference sequence). Trimming removed 4 bases at V and 3 bases at J, with 13 bases between. Here the CDR3 reads CASSSRVLGYEQYF. The CDR3 DNA sequence: TGTGCCAGCAGCTCCAGGGTTCTTGGCTACGAGCAGTACTTC. The complete variable domain, with remaining parts taken from reference TRBV11-1 and TRBJ2-7, reads EAEVAQSPRYKITEKSQAVAFWCDPISGHATLYWYRQILGQGPELLVQFQDESVVDDSQLPKDRFSAERLKGVDSTLKIQPAELGDSAMYLCASSSRVLGYEQYFGPGTRLTVT.

V and J are TRBV28 and TRBJ1-5, with TRBD1 matching 9 bases. The CDR3 sequence is 16 residues long. V was pared by 7 bases and J by 7 bases, with 14 bases of the junction left unmatched. CDR1 and CDR2 (germline): MDHEN, SYDVKM. CDR3: CASTKITTGGGQPQHF. The CDR3, as DNA: TGTGCCAGCACCAAAATAACGACAGGGGGGGGACAGCCCCAGCATTTT.

V is TRBV30 and J is TRBJ2-1, with D perhaps TRBD1 (5 bases). Trimming shortened V by 2 bases and J by 8 bases, and 10 bases separated the two germline ends. The CDR3 runs 12 residues. The V gene's germline CDR1 is GTSNPN and CDR2 SVGIG (reference sequence). CDR3 protein: CAWSRQRDEQFF. The CDR3 bases are TGTGCCTGGAGTCGACAGCGCGATGAGCAGTTCTTC. The full variable domain, in which reference TRBV30 and TRBJ2-1 provide the parts outside the CDR3, is SQTIHQWPATLVQPVGSPLSLECTVEGTSNPNLYWYRQAAGRGLQLLFYSVGIGQISSEVPQNLSASRPQDRQFILSSKKLLLSDSGFYLCAWSRQRDEQFFGPGTRLTVL.

The chain couples TRBV7-8 to TRBJ1-5, with D unclear. The CDR3 totals 15 residues. The V gene lost 1 base and the J gene lost 2 bases, with 9 bases spanning the gap. In germline, CDR1 is SGHVS, CDR2 FQNEAQ. CDR3 nucleotide sequence: TGTGCCAGCAGCTTAGAGATGGGAGGCAATCAGCCCCAGCATTTT. It yields the protein CASSLEMGGNQPQHF.

The CDR3 DNA is TGTGCCTGGGGTTGGGACAGGGGGCAGCCCCAGCATTTT. It is translated as CAWGWDRGQPQHF. The V and J genes are TRBV30 and TRBJ1-5; TRBD1 agrees at 11 bases. In germline, CDR1 is GTSNPN, CDR2 SVGIG (reference sequence). The CDR3 totals 13 residues. The ends lost 5 bases at V and 7 bases at J; junction bases unmatched: 4. Combining the CDR3 with reference TRBV30 and TRBJ1-5 gives the whole variable domain SQTIHQWPATLVQPVGSPLSLECTVEGTSNPNLYWYRQAAGRGLQLLFYSVGIGQISSEVPQNLSASRPQDRQFILSSKKLLLSDSGFYLCAWGWDRGQPQHFGDGTRLSIL.